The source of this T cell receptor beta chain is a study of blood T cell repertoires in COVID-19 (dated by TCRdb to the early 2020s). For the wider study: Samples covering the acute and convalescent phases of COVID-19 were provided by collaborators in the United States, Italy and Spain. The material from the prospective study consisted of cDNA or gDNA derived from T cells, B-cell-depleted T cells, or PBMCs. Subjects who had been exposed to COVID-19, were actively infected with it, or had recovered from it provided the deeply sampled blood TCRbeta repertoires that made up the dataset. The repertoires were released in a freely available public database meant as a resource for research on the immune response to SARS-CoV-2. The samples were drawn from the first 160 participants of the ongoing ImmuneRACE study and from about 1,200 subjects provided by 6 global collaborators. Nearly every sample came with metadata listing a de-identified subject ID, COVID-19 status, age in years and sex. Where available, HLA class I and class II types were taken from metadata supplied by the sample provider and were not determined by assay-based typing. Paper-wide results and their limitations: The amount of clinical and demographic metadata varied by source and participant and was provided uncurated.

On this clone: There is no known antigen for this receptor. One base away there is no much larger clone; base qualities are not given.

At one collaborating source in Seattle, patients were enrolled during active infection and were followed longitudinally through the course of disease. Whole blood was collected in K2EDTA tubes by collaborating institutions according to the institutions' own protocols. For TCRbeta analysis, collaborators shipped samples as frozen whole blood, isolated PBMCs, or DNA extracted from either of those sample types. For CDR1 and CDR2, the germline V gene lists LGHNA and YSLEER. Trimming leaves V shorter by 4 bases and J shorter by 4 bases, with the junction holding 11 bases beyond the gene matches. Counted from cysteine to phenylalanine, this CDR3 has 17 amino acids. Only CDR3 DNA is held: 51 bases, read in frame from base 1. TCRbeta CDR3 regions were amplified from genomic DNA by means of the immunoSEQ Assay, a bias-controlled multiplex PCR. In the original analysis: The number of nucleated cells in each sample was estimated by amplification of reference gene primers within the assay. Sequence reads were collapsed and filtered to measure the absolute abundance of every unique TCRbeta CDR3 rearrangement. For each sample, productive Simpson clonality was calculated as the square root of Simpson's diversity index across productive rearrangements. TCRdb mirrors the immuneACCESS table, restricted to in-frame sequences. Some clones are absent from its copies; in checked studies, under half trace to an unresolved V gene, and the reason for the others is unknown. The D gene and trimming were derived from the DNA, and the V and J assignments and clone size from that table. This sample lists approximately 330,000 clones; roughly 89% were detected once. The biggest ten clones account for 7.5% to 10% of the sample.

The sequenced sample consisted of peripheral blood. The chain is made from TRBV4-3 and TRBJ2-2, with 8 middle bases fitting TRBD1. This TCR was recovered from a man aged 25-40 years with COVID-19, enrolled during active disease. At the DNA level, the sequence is TGCGCCAGCAGCCCCATGTTGGACAGGGCCTTCACCGGGGAGCTGTTTTTT. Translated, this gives CASSPMLDRAFTGELFF.